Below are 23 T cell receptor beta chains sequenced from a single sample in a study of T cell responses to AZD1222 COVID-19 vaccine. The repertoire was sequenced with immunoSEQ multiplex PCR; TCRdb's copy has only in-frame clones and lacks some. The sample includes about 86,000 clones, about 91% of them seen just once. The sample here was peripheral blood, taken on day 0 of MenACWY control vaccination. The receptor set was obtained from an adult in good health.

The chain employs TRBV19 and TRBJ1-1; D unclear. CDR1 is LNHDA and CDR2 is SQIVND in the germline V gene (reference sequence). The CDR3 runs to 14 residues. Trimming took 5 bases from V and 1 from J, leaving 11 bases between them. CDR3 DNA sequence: TGTGCCAGTAGTTATTTTTCCTCGAACACTGAAGCTTTCTTT. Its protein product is CASSYFSSNTEAFF.

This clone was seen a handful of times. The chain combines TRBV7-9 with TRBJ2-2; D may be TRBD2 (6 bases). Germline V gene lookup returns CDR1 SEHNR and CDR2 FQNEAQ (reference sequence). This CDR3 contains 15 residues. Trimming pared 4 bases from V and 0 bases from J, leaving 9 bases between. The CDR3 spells CASSSWGANTGELFF. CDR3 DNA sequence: TGTGCCAGCAGCTCTTGGGGGGCGAACACCGGGGAGCTGTTTTTT.

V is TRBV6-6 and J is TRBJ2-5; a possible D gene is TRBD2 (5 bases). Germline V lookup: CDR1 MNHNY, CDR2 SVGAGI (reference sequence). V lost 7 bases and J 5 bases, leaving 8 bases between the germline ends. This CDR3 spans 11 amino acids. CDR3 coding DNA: TGTGCCAGCAATAGCGAGGAGACCCAGTACTTC. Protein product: CASNSEETQYF.

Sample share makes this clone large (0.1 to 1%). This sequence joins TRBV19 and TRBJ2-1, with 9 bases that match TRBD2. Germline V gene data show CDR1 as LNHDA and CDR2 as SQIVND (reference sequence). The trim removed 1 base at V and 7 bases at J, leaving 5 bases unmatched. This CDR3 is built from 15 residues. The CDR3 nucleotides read TGTGCCAGTAGTATAGGCTCAAGCGGGGGGAATGAGCAGTTCTTC. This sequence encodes CASSIGSSGGNEQFF.

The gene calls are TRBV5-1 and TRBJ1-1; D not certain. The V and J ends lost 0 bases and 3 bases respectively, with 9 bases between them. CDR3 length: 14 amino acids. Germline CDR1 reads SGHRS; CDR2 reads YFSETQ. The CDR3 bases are TGCGCCAGCAGCTTGGCCAAGTTGGACACTGAAGCTTTCTTT. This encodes CASSLAKLDTEAFF.

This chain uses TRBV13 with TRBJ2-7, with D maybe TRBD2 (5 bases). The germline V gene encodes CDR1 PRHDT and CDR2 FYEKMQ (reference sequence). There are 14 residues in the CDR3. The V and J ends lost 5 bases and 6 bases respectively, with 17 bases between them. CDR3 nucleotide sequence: TGTGCCAGCAGCCTAGACTACTCCGGAGGCGAGCAGTACTTC. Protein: CASSLDYSGGEQYF.

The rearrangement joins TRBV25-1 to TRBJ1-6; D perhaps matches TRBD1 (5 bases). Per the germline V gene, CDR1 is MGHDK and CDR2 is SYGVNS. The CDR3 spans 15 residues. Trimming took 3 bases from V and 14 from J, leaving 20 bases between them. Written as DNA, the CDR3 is TGTGCCAGCAGTGAGTCAGGGCTGTGGGGTTCGGCCCTCCACTTT. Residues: CASSESGLWGSALHF. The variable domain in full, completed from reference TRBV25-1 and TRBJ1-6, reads EADIYQTPRYLVIGTGKKITLECSQTMGHDKMYWYQQDPGMELHLIHYSYGVNSTEKGDLSSESTVSRIRTEHFPLTLESARPSHTSQYLCASSESGLWGSALHFGNGTRLTVT.

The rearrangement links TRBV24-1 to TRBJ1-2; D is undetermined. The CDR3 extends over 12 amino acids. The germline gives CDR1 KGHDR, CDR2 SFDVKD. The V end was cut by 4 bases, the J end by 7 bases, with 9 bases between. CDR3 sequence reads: CATSDSHRGYTF. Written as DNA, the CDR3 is TGTGCCACCAGTGACAGCCATCGTGGCTACACCTTC.

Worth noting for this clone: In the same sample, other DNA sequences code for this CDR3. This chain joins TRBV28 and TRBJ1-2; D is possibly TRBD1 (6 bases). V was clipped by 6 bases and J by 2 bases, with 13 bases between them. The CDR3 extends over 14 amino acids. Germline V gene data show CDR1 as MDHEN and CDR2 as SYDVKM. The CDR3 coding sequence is TGTGCCAGCAGGGGGCGGGGGGCCAACTATGGCTACACCTTC. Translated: CASRGRGANYGYTF.

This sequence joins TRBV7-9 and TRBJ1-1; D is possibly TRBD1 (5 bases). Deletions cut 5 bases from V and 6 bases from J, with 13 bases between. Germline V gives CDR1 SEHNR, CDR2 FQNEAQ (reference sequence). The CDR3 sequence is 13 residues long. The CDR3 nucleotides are TGTGCCAGCAGCCCTTCCGGAGGGGCTGAAGCTTTCTTT. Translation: CASSPSGGAEAFF.

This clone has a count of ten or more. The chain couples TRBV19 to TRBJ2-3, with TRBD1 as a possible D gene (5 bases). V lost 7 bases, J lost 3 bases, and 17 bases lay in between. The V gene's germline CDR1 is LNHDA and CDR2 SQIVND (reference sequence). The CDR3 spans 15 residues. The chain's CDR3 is CASTSSSRGTDTQYF. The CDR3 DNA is TGTGCCAGTACTTCCTCCAGTAGGGGTACAGATACGCAGTATTTT.

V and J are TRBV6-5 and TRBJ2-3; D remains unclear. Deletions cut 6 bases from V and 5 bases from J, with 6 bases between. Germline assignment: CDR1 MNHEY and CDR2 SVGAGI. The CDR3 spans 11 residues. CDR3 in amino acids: CASRQLDTQYF. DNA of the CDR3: TGTGCCAGCAGACAGCTAGATACGCAGTATTTT.

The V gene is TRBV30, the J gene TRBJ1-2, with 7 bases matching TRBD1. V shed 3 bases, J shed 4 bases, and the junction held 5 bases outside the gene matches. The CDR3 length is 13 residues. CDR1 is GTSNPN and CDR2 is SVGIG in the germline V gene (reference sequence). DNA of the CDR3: TGTGCCTGGAGGCCAGGGGGGGTCTATGGCTACACCTTC. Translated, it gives CAWRPGGVYGYTF.

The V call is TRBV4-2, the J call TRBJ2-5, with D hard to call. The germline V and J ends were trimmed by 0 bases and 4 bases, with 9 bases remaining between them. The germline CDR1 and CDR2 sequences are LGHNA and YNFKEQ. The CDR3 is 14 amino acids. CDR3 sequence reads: CASSQEGQSETQYF. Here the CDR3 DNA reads TGTGCCAGCAGCCAAGAAGGGCAGTCAGAGACCCAGTACTTC.

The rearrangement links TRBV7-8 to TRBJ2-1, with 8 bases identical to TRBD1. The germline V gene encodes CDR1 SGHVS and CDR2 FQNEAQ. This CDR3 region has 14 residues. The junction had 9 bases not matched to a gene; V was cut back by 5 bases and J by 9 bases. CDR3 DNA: TGTGCCAGCAGCAGAGAACAGGGGGTCGGTGAGCAGTTCTTC. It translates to CASSREQGVGEQFF. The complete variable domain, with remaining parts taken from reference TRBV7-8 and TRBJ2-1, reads GAGVSQSPRYKVAKRGQDVALRCDPISGHVSLFWYQQALGQGPEFLTYFQNEAQLDKSGLPSDRFFAERPEGSVSTLKIQRTQQEDSAVYLCASSREQGVGEQFFGPGTRLTVL.

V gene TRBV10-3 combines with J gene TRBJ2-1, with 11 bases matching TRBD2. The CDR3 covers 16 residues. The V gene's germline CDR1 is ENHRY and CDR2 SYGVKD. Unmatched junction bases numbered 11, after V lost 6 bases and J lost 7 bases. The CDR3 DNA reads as TGTGCCATCAGGAGTAGCGGGGGGGCCCAGTATAATGAGCAGTTCTTC. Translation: CAIRSSGGAQYNEQFF.

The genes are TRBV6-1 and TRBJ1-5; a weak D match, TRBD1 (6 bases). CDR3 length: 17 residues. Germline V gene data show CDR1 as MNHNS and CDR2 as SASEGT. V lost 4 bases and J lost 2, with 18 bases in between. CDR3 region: CASSGLGTPRGNQPQHF. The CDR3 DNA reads TGTGCCAGCAGTGGACTTGGGACACCGAGGGGCAATCAGCCCCAGCATTTT.

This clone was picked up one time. The CDR3 is CASSLDRDSEKLFF. The CDR3 DNA follows: TGTGCCAGCAGTCTCGACAGGGACAGCGAAAAACTGTTTTTT. The chain employs TRBV6-2 or TRBV6-3 and TRBJ1-4; 7 bases are shared with TRBD1. The V gene's germline CDR1 is MNHEY and CDR2 SVGEGT. The junction had 8 bases not matched to a gene; V was cut back by 5 bases and J by 8 bases. The CDR3 spans 14 residues.

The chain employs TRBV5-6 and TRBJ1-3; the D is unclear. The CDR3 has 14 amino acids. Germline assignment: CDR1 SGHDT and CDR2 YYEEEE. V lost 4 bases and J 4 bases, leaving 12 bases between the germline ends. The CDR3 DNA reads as TGTGCCAGCAGCCGGAGCGGGTCCGGAAACACCATATATTTT. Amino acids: CASSRSGSGNTIYF.

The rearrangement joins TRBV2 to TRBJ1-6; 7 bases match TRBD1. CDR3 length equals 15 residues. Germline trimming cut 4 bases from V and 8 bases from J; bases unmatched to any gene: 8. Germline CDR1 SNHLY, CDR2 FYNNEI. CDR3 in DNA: TGTGCCAGCAGTGCGGAGGGAGGGGGCGATTCACCCCTCCACTTT. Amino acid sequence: CASSAEGGGDSPLHF.

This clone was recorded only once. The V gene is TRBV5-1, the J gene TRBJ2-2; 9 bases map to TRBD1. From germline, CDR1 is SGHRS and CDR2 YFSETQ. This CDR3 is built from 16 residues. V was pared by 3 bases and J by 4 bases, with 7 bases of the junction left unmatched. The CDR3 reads CASSSPGQGFTGELFF. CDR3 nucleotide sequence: TGCGCCAGCAGCTCACCGGGACAGGGATTCACCGGGGAGCTGTTTTTT. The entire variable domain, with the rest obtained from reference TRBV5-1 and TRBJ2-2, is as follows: KAGVTQTPRYLIKTRGQQVTLSCSPISGHRSVSWYQQTPGQGLQFLFEYFSETQRNKGNFPGRFSGRQFSNSRSEMNVSTLELGDSALYLCASSSPGQGFTGELFFGEGSRLTVL.

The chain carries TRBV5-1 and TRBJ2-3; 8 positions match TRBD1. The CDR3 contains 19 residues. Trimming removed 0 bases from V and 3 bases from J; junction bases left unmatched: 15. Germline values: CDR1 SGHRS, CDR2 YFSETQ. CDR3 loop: CASSLGYGTGQGLTDTQYF. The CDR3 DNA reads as TGCGCCAGCAGCTTGGGTTATGGGACAGGTCAAGGACTAACAGATACGCAGTATTTT.

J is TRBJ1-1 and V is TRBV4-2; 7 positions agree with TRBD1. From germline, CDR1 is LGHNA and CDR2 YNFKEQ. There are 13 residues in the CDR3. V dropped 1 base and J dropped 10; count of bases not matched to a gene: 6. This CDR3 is CASSQGGPGGAFF. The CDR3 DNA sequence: TGTGCCAGCAGCCAAGGCGGTCCAGGGGGAGCTTTCTTT.